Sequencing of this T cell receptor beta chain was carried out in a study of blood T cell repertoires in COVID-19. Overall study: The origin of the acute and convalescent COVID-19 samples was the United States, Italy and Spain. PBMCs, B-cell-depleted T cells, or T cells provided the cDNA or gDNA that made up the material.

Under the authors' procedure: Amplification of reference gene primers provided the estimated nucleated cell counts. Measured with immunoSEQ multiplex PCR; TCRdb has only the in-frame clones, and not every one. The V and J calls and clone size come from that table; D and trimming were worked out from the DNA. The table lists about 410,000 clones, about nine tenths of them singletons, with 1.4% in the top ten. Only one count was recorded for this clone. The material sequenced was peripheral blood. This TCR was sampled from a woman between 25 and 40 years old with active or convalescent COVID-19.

CDR3 nucleotides: TGTGCCAGCAGTTACGCGGGACCGAATAGCAATCAGCCCCAGCATTTT. Translated: CASSYAGPNSNQPQHF. The chain uses TRBV6-5 and TRBJ1-5; D possibly corresponds to TRBD1 (5 bases). CDR3 length: 16 residues. Germline CDR1 and CDR2: MNHEY and SVGAGI. Deletions cut 2 bases from V and 0 bases from J, with 11 bases between.